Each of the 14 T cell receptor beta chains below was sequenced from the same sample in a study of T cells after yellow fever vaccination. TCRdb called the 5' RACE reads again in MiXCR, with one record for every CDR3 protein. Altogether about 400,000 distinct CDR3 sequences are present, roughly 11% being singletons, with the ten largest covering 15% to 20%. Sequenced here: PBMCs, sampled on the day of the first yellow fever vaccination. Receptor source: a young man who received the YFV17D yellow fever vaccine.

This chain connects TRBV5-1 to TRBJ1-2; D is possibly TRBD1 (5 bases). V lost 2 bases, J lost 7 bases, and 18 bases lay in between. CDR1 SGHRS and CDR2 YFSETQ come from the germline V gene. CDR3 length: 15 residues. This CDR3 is CASSFNQGEGIGYTF. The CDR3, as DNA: TGCGCCAGCAGCTTTAATCAGGGCGAAGGGATTGGCTACACCTTC.

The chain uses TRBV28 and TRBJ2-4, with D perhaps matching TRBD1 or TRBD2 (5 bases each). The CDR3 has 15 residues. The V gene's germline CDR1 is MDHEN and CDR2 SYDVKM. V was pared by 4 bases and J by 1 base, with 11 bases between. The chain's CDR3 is CASSSGGSAKNIQYF. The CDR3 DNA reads TGTGCCAGCAGTTCTGGGGGATCGGCCAAAAACATTCAGTACTTC. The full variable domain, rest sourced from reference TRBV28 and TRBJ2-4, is DVKVTQSSRYLVKRTGEKVFLECVQDMDHENMFWYRQDPGLGLRLIYFSYDVKMKEKGDIPEGYSVSREKKERFSLILESASTNQTSMYLCASSSGGSAKNIQYFGAGTRLSVL.

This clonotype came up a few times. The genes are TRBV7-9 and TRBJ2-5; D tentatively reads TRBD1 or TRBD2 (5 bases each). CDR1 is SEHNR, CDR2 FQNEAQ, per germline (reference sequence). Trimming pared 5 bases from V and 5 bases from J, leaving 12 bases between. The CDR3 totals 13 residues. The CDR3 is CASSGGASETQYF. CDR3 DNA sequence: TGTGCCAGCAGCGGGGGAGCCTCGGAGACCCAGTACTTC.

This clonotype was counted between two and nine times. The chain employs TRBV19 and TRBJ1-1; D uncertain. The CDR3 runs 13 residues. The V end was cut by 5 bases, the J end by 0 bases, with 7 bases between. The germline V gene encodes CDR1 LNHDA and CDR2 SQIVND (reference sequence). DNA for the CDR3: TGTGCCAGTAGTGCTGAGATGAACACTGAAGCTTTCTTT. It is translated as CASSAEMNTEAFF.

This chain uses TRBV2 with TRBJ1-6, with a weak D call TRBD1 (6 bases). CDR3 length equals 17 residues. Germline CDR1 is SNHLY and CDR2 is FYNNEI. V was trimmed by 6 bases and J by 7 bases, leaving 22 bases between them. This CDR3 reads CASSPDSPSRRNSPLHF. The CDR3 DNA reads TGTGCCAGCAGCCCGGACAGCCCATCCCGAAGGAATTCACCCCTCCACTTT.

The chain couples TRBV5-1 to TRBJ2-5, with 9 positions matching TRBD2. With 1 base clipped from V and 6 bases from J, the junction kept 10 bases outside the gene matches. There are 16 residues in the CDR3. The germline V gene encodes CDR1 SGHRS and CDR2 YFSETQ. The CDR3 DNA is TGCGCCAGCAGCTTGTCAGGCGGGGGGGCCTTGAAGACCCAGTACTTC. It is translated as CASSLSGGGALKTQYF.

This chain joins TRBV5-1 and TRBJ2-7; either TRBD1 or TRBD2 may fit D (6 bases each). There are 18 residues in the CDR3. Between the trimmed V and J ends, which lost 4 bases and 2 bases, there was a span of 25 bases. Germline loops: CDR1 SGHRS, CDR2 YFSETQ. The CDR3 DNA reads TGCGCCAGCAGCCTGGGAGGCAGGGGTTACATCCTTACCTACGAGCAGTACTTC. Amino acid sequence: CASSLGGRGYILTYEQYF. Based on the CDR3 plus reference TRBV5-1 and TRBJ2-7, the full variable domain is KAGVTQTPRYLIKTRGQQVTLSCSPISGHRSVSWYQQTPGQGLQFLFEYFSETQRNKGNFPGRFSGRQFSNSRSEMNVSTLELGDSALYLCASSLGGRGYILTYEQYFGPGTRLTVT.

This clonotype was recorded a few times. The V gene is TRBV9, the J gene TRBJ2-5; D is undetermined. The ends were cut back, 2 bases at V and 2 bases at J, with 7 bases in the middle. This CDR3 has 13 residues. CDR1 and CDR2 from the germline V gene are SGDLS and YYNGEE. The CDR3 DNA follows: TGTGCCAGCAGCGTGGGCCAGCAAGAGACCCAGTACTTC. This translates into CASSVGQQETQYF.

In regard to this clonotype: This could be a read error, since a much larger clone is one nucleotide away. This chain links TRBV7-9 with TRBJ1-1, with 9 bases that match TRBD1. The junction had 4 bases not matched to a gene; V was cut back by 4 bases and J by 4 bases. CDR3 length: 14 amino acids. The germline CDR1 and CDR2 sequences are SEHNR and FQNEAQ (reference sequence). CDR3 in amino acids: CASSSGQGSTEAFF. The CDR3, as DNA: TGTGCCAGCAGCTCTGGACAGGGGAGCACTGAAGCTTTCTTT.

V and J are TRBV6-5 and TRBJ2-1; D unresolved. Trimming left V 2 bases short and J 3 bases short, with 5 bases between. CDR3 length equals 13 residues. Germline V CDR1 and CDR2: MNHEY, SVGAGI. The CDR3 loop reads CASSYRFYNEQFF. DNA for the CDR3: TGTGCCAGCAGTTACAGATTCTACAATGAGCAGTTCTTC.

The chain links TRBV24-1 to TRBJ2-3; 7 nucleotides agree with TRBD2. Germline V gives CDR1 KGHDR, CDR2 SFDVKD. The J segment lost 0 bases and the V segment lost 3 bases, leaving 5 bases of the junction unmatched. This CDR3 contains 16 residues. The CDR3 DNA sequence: TGTGCCACCAGTGATCCGACTAGCCGCAGCACAGATACGCAGTATTTT. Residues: CATSDPTSRSTDTQYF.

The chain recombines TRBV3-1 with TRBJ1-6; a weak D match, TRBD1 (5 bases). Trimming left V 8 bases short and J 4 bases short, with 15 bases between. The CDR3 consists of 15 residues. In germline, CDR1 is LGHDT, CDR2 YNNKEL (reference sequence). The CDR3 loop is CASVGSGVYNSPLHF. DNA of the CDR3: TGTGCCAGCGTTGGGTCGGGGGTATATAATTCACCCCTCCACTTT.

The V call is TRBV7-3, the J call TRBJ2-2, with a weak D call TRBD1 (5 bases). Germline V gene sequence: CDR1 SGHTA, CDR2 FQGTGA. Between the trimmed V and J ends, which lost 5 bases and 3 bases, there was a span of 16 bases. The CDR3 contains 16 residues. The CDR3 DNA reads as TGTGCCAGCAGCCTGGTACAGGAGATAGACACCGGGGAGCTGTTTTTT. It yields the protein CASSLVQEIDTGELFF.

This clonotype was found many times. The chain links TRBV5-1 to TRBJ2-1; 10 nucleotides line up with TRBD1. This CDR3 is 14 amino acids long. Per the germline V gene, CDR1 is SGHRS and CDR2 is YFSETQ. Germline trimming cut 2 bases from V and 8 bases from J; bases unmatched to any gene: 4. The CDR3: CASSFGQGEDEQFF. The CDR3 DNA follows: TGCGCCAGCAGCTTCGGACAGGGGGAGGATGAGCAGTTCTTC.